This entry features one TCR beta chain sequence. No antigen is known for it. Genes here carry mouse names. The DNA ends 4 residues before the CDR3 does, and the rest of the CDR3 is filled in from the germline J gene. Germline V gene lookup returns CDR1 NNHNN and CDR2 SYGAGS (reference sequence). The V segment lost 5 bases and the J segment 6 bases; nucleotides outside the gene matches: 8. This CDR3 has 15 amino acids. This sample was included in a study of CD8+ T cells in alopecia areata. Background on the study: Donors of skin were C3H/HeJ mice aged about 6-12 months with spontaneous alopecia, and recipients were roughly 7-10-week-old female C3H/HeJ mice.

Sequencing used cDNA as its template, made by extracting RNA and reverse transcribing it. Generated by immunoSEQ multiplex PCR, the TCRdb table keeps only in-frame clones and is missing some. The specimen has under 350,000 clones, none found just once. Study-level results: TCR sharing across patients was less clear than in mice, possibly HLA-related. Sequencing of scalp samples also includes resident alphabeta T cells from normal skin. Higher clonality and more expanded CD8+ clones appeared in lesional than normal scalp.

Using CD4, CD8alpha, NKG2D, NKG2ACE and other markers, pooled cutaneous lymph node cells were sorted. Sequences were obtained from CD4+ T cells sorted from a lymph node. The gene calls are TRBV13-2 and TRBJ2-2; TRBD1 agrees at 9 bases. This TCR was sampled from a C3H/HeJ mouse with alopecia areata. The mice in this strain carry MHC haplotype H2-k. CDR3 sequence: CASGGRDREPGQLYF. Incomplete CDR3 DNA: TGTGCCAGCGGAGGCCGGGACAGGGAACCCGGG.